The rows below give T cell receptor beta chains drawn from one sample of a study of OX40 agonist ivuxolimab in advanced cancers. Some clones are missing from TCRdb's copy, which holds only in-frame ones; the method was immunoSEQ multiplex PCR. Among about 42,000 clones listed, over 75% were seen once. The material sequenced was CD4+ or CD8+ T cells sorted from blood, taken in a trial of the OX40 agonist ivuxolimab. These receptors all come from an adult with an advanced solid tumor such as melanoma, head and neck, liver or kidney cancer. Each CDR3 is given with its conserved first and last residue. Each record gives: D gene, J gene, clone size, V gene, CDR3 protein, CDR3 DNA. D genes are given only for firm matches. Rows give clone size only sometimes, using once, few, many, or a class for an expanded clone.

>-|TRBJ1-2|-|TRBV6-5
CASSPDVGYGYTF
TGTGCCAGCAGTCCCGATGTCGGCTATGGCTACACCTTC
>TRBD2|TRBJ2-2|few|TRBV7-8
CASSLRRESTGELFF
TGTGCCAGCAGCTTAAGGCGGGAGAGCACCGGGGAGCTGTTTTTT
>-|TRBJ2-2|medium-sized|TRBV2
CASSESGPTGELFF
TGTGCCAGCAGTGAGAGCGGTCCCACCGGGGAGCTGTTTTTT
>TRBD2|TRBJ2-3|-|TRBV7-2
CASSRDYNTDTQYF
TGTGCCAGCAGCCGGGACTACAACACAGATACGCAGTATTTT
>TRBD2|TRBJ2-1|few|TRBV27
CASTPLAGSYNEQFF
TGTGCCAGCACCCCTCTAGCGGGTTCCTACAATGAGCAGTTCTTC
>TRBD2|TRBJ2-1|-|TRBV27
CASSLSLGLDVYNEQFF
TGTGCCAGCAGTTTATCGCTAGGACTAGATGTTTACAATGAGCAGTTCTTC
>-|TRBJ2-5|-|TRBV11-1
CASSLGGPQETQYF
TGTGCCAGCAGCCTCGGGGGCCCCCAAGAGACCCAGTACTTC
>-|TRBJ1-2|-|TRBV6-5
CASSFSRQPYGYTF
TGTGCCAGCAGTTTCTCCCGACAGCCTTATGGCTACACCTTC
>-|TRBJ2-1|-|TRBV7-6
CASSLGMGGGPYNEQFF
TGTGCCAGCAGCTTAGGGATGGGAGGGGGCCCCTACAATGAGCAGTTCTTC
>-|TRBJ1-4|once|TRBV27
CASSLQGATEKLFF
TGTGCCAGCAGTTTGCAGGGTGCGACTGAAAAACTGTTTTTT
>TRBD1|TRBJ1-6|-|TRBV30
CAWTHRGRGVNSPLHF
TGTGCCTGGACACACAGGGGGCGAGGTGTGAATTCACCCCTCCACTTT
>-|TRBJ2-7|-|TRBV7-2
CASSLTGTTAYEQYF
TGTGCCAGCAGCTTAACCGGGACGACGGCCTACGAGCAGTACTTC
>-|TRBJ2-7|few|TRBV29-1
CSVQSYGGRSSYEQYF
TGCAGCGTTCAATCGTATGGAGGCCGAAGCTCCTACGAGCAGTACTTC
>TRBD1|TRBJ1-1|-|TRBV9
CASSVEGAPGTEAFF
TGTGCCAGCAGCGTAGAGGGGGCCCCGGGAACTGAAGCTTTCTTT
>TRBD2|TRBJ2-2|-|TRBV9
CASSETTSGRWNTGELFF
TGTGCCAGCAGCGAAACGACTAGCGGGAGGTGGAACACCGGGGAGCTGTTTTTT
>TRBD2|TRBJ2-7|-|TRBV27
CASSRLEREGPSEQYF
TGTGCCAGCAGTCGTTTGGAGCGGGAGGGCCCATCCGAGCAGTACTTC
>TRBD2|TRBJ2-7|-|TRBV7-9
CASSLLVTSGRYEQYF
TGTGCCAGCAGCTTATTAGTAACTAGCGGCCGCTACGAGCAGTACTTC
>-|TRBJ1-1|-|TRBV6-1
CASSEVGESVEAFF
TGTGCCAGCAGTGAAGTTGGGGAATCGGTAGAAGCTTTCTTT
>TRBD1|TRBJ1-5|-|TRBV12-5
CASGLTGTGMSNQPQHF
TGTGCTAGTGGACTTACCGGGACAGGGATGAGCAATCAGCCCCAGCATTTT
>-|TRBJ2-3|-|TRBV6-6
CASSPRDVRTDTQYF
TGTGCCAGCAGTCCCCGGGACGTACGCACAGATACGCAGTATTTT
>TRBD1|TRBJ1-2|-|TRBV10-1
CAAQSPRDRGLRQASKVQNYGYTF
TGCGCCGCCCAATCCCCCCGGGACAGGGGGCTACGGCAAGCTTCGAAAGTACAAAACTATGGCTACACCTTC
>TRBD2|TRBJ2-1|-|TRBV7-9
CASSGTSGGAYNEQFF
TGTGCCAGCAGCGGGACTAGCGGGGGAGCATACAATGAGCAGTTCTTC
>TRBD2|TRBJ2-5|once|TRBV30
CAWSVPPPTSGIETQYF
TGTGCCTGGAGTGTACCCCCCCCGACTAGCGGGATAGAGACCCAGTACTTC
>-|TRBJ1-2|-|TRBV11-2
CASSLTGEAGYTF
TGTGCCAGCAGCTTAACGGGAGAAGCTGGCTACACCTTC
>-|TRBJ2-1|-|TRBV7-9
CASSPGPESPVNAQFF
TGTGCCAGCAGCCCCGGTCCCGAGTCCCCCGTGAATGCGCAGTTCTTC
>-|TRBJ2-5|-|TRBV30
CAWSVGGGTLETQYF
TGTGCCTGGAGTGTAGGGGGGGGTACCTTGGAGACCCAGTACTTC
>TRBD1|TRBJ2-4|-|TRBV30
CAWTGGKNIQYF
TGTGCCTGGACAGGGGGCAAAAACATTCAGTACTTC
>-|TRBJ1-1|-|TRBV12-5
CASGLAPLGHATSRGTEAFF
TGTGCTAGTGGTTTGGCCCCCCTAGGACACGCCACCTCGAGGGGCACTGAAGCTTTCTTT
>-|TRBJ2-5|-|TRBV9
CASSVLGSGETQYF
TGTGCCAGCAGCGTACTAGGATCTGGTGAGACCCAGTACTTC
>-|TRBJ1-4|-|TRBV2
CASSRDGDEKLFF
TGTGCCAGCAGCCGGGACGGGGATGAAAAACTGTTTTTT
>-|TRBJ1-1|-|TRBV6-1
CASGRQPNTEAFF
TGTGCCAGCGGCAGACAACCGAACACTGAAGCTTTCTTT
>TRBD1|TRBJ1-3|-|TRBV6-5
CASRRQGATGNTIYF
TGTGCCAGCAGACGACAGGGGGCTACTGGAAACACCATATATTTT
>-|TRBJ2-2|-|TRBV5-4
CASSLGGQRELFF
TGTGCCAGCAGCTTAGGGGGGCAGAGGGAGCTGTTTTTT
>TRBD2|TRBJ2-3|once|TRBV7-3
CASSLSSGDTDTQYF
TGTGCCAGCAGCTTATCTAGCGGGGACACAGATACGCAGTATTTT
>TRBD2|TRBJ2-5|-|TRBV7-7
CASSLALGGETQYF
TGTGCCAGCAGCTTAGCGCTGGGGGGGGAGACCCAGTACTTC
>TRBD1|TRBJ1-5|once|TRBV28
CASTARDSLNQPQHF
TGTGCCAGCACCGCGAGGGACAGCCTCAATCAGCCCCAGCATTTT
>-|TRBJ2-5|-|TRBV14
CASSQEKASETQYF
TGTGCCAGCAGCCAAGAAAAAGCTTCAGAGACCCAGTACTTC
>TRBD1|TRBJ2-7|-|TRBV6-5
CASSPGTGVDYEQYF
TGTGCCAGCAGCCCAGGGACAGGGGTAGACTACGAGCAGTACTTC
>TRBD2|TRBJ2-7|-|TRBV7-9
CASSATGRTYEQYF
TGTGCCAGCAGCGCCACCGGGAGGACCTACGAGCAGTACTTC
>-|TRBJ2-2|-|TRBV28
CASSSTTSGAGELFF
TGTGCCAGCAGTAGTACAACTTCAGGAGCCGGGGAGCTGTTTTTT
>-|TRBJ2-7|-|TRBV7-7
CASPGSPHYLSYEQYF
TGTGCCAGCCCCGGGAGCCCCCACTACTTATCCTACGAGCAGTACTTC
>-|TRBJ2-1|-|TRBV12-5
CASGGSSYNEQFF
TGTGCTAGTGGCGGCAGCTCCTACAATGAGCAGTTCTTC
>-|TRBJ2-7|-|TRBV18
CASSPRAETYEQYF
TGTGCCAGCTCACCCAGGGCGGAGACCTACGAGCAGTACTTC
>-|TRBJ1-5|-|TRBV5-1
CASSPIWGSNQPQHF
TGCGCCAGCAGCCCCATCTGGGGAAGCAATCAGCCCCAGCATTTT
>-|TRBJ1-2|-|TRBV20-1
CSVGTSYGYTF
TGCAGTGTCGGGACTAGCTATGGCTACACCTTC
>-|TRBJ2-7|few|TRBV29-1
CSVEVRGRGDDEQYF
TGCAGCGTTGAAGTTCGGGGCAGGGGGGACGACGAGCAGTACTTC
>TRBD1|TRBJ2-7|once|TRBV5-6
CASSSEGGRYEQYF
TGTGCCAGCAGCTCGGAAGGGGGCAGGTACGAGCAGTACTTC
>-|TRBJ2-7|-|TRBV7-9
CAIGEQGPPYEQYF
TGTGCTATCGGTGAGCAGGGCCCCCCATACGAGCAGTACTTC
>TRBD2|TRBJ2-1|-|TRBV7-2
CASSYSGGGLNEQFF
TGTGCCAGCAGCTATAGCGGGGGAGGGTTAAACGAGCAGTTCTTC
>-|TRBJ1-4|once|TRBV27
CASSLSGYNEKLFF
TGTGCCAGCAGTTTATCGGGGTACAATGAAAAACTGTTTTTT
>-|TRBJ1-6|once|TRBV5-8
CASSLGTKRSSYNSPLHF
TGTGCCAGCAGCTTAGGGACGAAGAGGAGCTCCTATAATTCACCCCTCCACTTT
>TRBD1|TRBJ1-2|-|TRBV4-3
CASSPGGADYGYTF
TGCGCCAGCAGCCCAGGGGGGGCGGACTATGGCTACACCTTC
>-|TRBJ1-1|-|TRBV10-2
CASSVQGFASEAFF
TGCGCCAGCAGTGTGCAGGGGTTCGCATCTGAAGCTTTCTTT
>-|TRBJ2-1|-|TRBV4-1
CASSPHWGANEQFF
TGCGCCAGCAGCCCACACTGGGGGGCCAATGAGCAGTTCTTC
>TRBD1|TRBJ1-5|-|TRBV27
CASSFSNRDRSQPQHF
TGTGCCAGCAGTTTCTCAAACCGGGACAGGAGTCAGCCCCAGCATTTT